This T cell receptor beta chain originates from a study of memory CD4+ T cells and cytomegalovirus serostatus. Study at large: Donors were healthy Belgian adults, several CMV seropositive and around 24 seronegative.

In the original workflow: Out-of-frame sequences were removed, leaving 2,204,828 distinct TCRbeta sequences. The assay was immunoSEQ multiplex PCR, and TCRdb's table has in-frame clones only and misses some. V and J calls and clone size are those listed in that table; D and trimming were worked out from the DNA. The data hold 35,000 to 50,000 clones, with 75% to 85% observed a single time. The table lists this clone with a count of one. Antigen: not known. Study-wide points: CD4+ memory repertoires contained about 40% of the roughly 160 reported CMV TCRbeta sequences.

This CDR3 has 12 residues. Trimming cost V 10 bases and J 1 base; bases outside gene matches: 3. CDR1 and CDR2 (germline): MNHEY, SVGAGI. Single viable CD3+CD4+CD8-CD45RO+ cells were sorted as the memory CD4+ T cells. Material: memory CD4+ T cells from blood. The sequence was collected from an adult in good health and CMV-seronegative. This rearrangement joins TRBV6-5 to TRBJ2-7, with 8 nucleotides matching TRBD2. Here the CDR3 DNA reads TGTGCCACCAGCGGGAGTTCCTACGAGCAGTACTTC. It yields the protein CATSGSSYEQYF.